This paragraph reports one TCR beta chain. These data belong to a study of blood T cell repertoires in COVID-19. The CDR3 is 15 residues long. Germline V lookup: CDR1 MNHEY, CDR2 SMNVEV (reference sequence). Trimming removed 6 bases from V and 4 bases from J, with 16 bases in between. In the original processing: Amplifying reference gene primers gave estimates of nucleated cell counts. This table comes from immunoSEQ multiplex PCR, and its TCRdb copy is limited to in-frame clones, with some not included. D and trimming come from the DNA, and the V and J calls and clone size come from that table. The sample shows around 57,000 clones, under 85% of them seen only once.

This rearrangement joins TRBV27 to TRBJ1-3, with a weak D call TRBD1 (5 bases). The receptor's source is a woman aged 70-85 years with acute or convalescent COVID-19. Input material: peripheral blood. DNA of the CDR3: TGTGCCAGCAGGGGGGGAGCCGTCGCAGGAAACACCATATATTTT. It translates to CASRGGAVAGNTIYF.